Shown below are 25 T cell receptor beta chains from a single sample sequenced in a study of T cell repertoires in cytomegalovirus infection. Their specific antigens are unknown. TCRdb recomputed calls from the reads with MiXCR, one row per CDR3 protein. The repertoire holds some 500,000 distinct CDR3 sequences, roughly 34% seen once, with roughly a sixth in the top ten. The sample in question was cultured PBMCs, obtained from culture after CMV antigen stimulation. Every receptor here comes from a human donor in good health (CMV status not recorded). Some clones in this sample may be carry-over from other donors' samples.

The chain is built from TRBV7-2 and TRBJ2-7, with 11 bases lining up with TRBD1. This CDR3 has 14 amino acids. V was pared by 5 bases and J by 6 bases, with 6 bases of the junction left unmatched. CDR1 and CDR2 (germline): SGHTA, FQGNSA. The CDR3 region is CASSARDRGTEQYF. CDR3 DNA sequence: TGTGCCAGCAGCGCTCGGGACAGGGGGACCGAGCAGTACTTC.

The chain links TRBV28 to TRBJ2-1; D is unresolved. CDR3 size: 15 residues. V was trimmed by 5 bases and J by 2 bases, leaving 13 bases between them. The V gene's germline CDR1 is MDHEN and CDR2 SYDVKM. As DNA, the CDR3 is TGTGCCAGCAGTGCCCTTAACGGCCCCTACAATGAGCAGTTCTTC. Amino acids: CASSALNGPYNEQFF.

CDR3 coding DNA: TGTGCCAGTAGCACCGAGGCCGGTTACGAGCAGTACTTC. It translates to CASSTEAGYEQYF. The chain is built from TRBV19 and TRBJ2-7, with unresolved D. Germline V gene data show CDR1 as LNHDA and CDR2 as SQIVND (reference sequence). Trimming took off 6 bases at V and 4 bases at J, with 13 bases between the two ends. The CDR3 length is 13 residues.

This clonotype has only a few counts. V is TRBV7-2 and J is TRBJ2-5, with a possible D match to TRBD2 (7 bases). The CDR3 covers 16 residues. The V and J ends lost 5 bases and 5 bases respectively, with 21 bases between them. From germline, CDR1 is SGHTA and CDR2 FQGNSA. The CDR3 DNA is TGTGCCAGCAGCCCTAGCGGCAGGGGACTAAGGGAGACCCAGTACTTC. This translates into CASSPSGRGLRETQYF.

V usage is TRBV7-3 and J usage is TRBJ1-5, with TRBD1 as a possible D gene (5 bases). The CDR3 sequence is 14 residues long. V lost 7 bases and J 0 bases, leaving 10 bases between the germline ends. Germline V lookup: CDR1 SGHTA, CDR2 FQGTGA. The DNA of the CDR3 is TGTGCCAGCACCCAACAGGATAGCAATCAGCCCCAGCATTTT. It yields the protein CASTQQDSNQPQHF.

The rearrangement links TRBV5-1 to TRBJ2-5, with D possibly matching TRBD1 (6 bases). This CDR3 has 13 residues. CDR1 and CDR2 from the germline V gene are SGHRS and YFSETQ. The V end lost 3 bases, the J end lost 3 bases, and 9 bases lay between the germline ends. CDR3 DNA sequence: TGCGCCAGCAGCTCCACAGGGAAAGAGACCCAGTACTTC. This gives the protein CASSSTGKETQYF.

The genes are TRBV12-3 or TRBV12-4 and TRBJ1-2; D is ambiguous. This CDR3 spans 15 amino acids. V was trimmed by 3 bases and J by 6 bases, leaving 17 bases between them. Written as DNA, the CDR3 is TGTGCCAGCAGTTTTTCGGCCAGAGGAGTGGATGGCTACACCTTC. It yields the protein CASSFSARGVDGYTF.

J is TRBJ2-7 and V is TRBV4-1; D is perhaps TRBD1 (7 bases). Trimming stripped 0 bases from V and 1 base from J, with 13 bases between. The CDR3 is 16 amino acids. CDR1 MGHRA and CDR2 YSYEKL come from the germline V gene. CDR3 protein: CASSQEYRGLSYEQYV. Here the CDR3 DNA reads TGCGCCAGCAGCCAAGAATACAGGGGACTTTCCTACGAGCAGTACGTC.

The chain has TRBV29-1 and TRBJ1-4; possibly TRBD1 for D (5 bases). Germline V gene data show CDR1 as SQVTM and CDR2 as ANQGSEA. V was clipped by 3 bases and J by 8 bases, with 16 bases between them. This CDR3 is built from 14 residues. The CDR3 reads CSVEFEGVEEKLFF. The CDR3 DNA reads TGCAGCGTTGAGTTTGAAGGGGTAGAGGAAAAACTGTTTTTT.

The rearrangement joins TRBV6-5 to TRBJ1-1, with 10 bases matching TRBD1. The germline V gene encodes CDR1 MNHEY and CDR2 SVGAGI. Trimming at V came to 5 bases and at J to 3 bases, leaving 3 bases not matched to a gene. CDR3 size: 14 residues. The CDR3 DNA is TGTGCCAGCAGTCGACAGGGGGCTGACACTGAAGCTTTCTTT. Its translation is CASSRQGADTEAFF.

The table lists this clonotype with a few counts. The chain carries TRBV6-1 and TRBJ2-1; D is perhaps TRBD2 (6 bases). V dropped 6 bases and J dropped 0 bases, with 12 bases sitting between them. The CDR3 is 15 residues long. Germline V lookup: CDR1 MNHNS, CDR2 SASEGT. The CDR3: CASSKSGPSYNEQFF. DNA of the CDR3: TGTGCCAGCAGCAAAAGCGGGCCCTCCTACAATGAGCAGTTCTTC.

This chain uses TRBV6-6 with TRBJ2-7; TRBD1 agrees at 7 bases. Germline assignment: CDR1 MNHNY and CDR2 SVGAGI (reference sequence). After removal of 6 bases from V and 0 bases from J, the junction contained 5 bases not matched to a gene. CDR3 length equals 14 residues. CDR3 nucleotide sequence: TGTGCCAGCAGCGGCGACAGGGCCTCCTACGAGCAGTACTTC. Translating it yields CASSGDRASYEQYF.

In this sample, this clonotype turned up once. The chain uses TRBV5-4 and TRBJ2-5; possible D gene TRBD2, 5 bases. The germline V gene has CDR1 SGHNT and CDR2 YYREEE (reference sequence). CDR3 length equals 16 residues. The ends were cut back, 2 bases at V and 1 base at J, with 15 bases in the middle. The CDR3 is CASSFLGLGAQETQYF. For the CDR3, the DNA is TGTGCCAGCAGCTTCTTAGGTTTGGGAGCCCAAGAGACCCAGTACTTC.

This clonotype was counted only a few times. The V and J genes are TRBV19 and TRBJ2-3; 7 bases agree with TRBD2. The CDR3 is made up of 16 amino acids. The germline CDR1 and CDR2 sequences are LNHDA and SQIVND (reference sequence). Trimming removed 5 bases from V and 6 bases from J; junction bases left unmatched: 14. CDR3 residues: CASSPGLGPFPDTQYF. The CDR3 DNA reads TGTGCCAGTAGTCCCGGACTAGGACCGTTCCCGGATACGCAGTATTTT.

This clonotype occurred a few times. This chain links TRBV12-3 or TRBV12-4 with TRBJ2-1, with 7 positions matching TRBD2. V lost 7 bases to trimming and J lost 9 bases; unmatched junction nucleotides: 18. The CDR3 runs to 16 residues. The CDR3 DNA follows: TGTGCCAGCACCGGTCTTAGGGGAGGGCCCCCTCGTGAGCAGTTCTTC. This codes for CASTGLRGGPPREQFF.

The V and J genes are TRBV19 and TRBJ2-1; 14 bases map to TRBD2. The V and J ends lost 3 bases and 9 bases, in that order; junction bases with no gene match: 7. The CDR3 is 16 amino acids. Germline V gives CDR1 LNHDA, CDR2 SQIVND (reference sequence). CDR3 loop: CASSMTGTSGRGEQFF. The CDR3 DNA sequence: TGTGCCAGTAGTATGACCGGGACTAGCGGGAGAGGTGAGCAGTTCTTC. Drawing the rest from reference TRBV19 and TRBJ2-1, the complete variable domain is DGGITQSPKYLFRKEGQNVTLSCEQNLNHDAMYWYRQDPGQGLRLIYYSQIVNDFQKGDIAEGYSVSREKKESFPLTVTSAQKNPTAFYLCASSMTGTSGRGEQFFGPGTRLTVL.

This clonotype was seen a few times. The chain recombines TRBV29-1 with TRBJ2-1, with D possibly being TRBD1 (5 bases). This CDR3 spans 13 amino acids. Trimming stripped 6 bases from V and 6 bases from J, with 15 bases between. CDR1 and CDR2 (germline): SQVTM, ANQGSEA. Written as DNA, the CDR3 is TGCAGCGTCGCTCGGACACATCTCAATGAGCAGTTCTTC. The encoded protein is CSVARTHLNEQFF.

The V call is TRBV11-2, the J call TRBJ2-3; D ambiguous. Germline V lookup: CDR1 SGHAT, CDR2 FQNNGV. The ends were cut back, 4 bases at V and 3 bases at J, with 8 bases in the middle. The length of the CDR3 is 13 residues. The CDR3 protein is CASSSFGTDTQYF. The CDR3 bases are TGTGCCAGCAGCTCCTTTGGGACAGATACGCAGTATTTT.

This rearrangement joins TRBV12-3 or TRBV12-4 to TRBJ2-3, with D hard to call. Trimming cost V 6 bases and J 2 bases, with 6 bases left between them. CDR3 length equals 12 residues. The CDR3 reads CASRANTDTQYF. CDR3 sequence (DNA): TGTGCCAGCAGGGCCAACACAGATACGCAGTATTTT.

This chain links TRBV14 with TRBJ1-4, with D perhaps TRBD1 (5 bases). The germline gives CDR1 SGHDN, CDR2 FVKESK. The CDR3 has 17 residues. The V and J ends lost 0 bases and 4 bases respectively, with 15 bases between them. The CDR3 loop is CASSQDRRTRFNEKLFF. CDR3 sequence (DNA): TGTGCCAGCAGCCAAGATCGTCGGACACGATTTAATGAAAAACTGTTTTTT.

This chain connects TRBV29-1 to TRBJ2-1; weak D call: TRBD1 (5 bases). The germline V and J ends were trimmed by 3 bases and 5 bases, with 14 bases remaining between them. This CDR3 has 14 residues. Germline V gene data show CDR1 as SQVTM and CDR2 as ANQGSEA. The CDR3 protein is CSVDSADNHNEQFF. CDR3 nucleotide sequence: TGCAGCGTTGACTCCGCGGACAACCACAATGAGCAGTTCTTC.

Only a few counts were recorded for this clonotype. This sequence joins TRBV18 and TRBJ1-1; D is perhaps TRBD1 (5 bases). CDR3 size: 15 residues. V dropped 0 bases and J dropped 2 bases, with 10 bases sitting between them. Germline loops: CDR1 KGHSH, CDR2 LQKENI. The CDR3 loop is CASSPPKTANTEAFF. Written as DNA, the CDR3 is TGTGCCAGCTCACCACCTAAGACAGCCAACACTGAAGCTTTCTTT.

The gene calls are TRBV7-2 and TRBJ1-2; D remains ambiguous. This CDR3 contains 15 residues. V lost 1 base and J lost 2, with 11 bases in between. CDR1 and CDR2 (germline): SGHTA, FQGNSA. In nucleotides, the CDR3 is TGTGCCAGCAGCTTAGATTTTACCAAGAACTATGGCTACACCTTC. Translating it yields CASSLDFTKNYGYTF.

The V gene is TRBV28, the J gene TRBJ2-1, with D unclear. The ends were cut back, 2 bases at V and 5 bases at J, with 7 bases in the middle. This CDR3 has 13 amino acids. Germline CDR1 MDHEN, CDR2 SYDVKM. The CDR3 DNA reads TGTGCCAGCAGTTTAAGACCGCACAATGAGCAGTTCTTC. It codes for CASSLRPHNEQFF.

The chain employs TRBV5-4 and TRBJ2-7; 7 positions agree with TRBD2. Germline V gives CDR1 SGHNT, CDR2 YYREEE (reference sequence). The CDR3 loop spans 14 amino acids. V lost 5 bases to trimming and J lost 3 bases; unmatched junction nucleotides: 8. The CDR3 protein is CASRKPGGGYEQYF. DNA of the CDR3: TGTGCCAGCAGGAAACCGGGAGGAGGCTACGAGCAGTACTTC.